A selection of T cell receptor beta chains follows, all from one sample in a study of blood T cell repertoires in COVID-19. The data were produced by immunoSEQ multiplex PCR, yet TCRdb's version contains in-frame clones alone and is incomplete. This sample carries about 150,000 clones, just under 85% of them seen once, and the ten largest clones take 25% to 35%. The sequencing input was peripheral blood. The source is a woman aged 60-75 years with acute or convalescent COVID-19. CDR3s include the opening cysteine and the closing phenylalanine or tryptophan. The D gene is left open where the match is weak. The size entry is marked missing in some rows and otherwise reads once, few, many or a size class.

CDR3 protein: CATSDLDRFGGYTF
CDR3 DNA: TGTGCCACCAGTGACCTCGACAGGTTTGGTGGCTACACCTTC
clone size: .
D gene: .
V gene: TRBV24-1
J gene: TRBJ1-2

CDR3 protein: CASSEKGQGNNSPLHF
CDR3 DNA: TGTGCCAGCAGTGAGAAGGGACAGGGGAATAATTCACCCCTCCACTTT
clone size: .
D gene: TRBD1
V gene: TRBV2
J gene: TRBJ1-6

CDR3 protein: CASSPQSGRPQHF
CDR3 DNA: TGTGCCAGCAGTCCACAGTCGGGGAGACCCCAGCATTTT
clone size: .
D gene: .
V gene: TRBV12-3/TRBV12-4
J gene: TRBJ1-5

CDR3 protein: CASSPRTGGSGTEAFF
CDR3 DNA: TGTGCCAGCAGCCCAAGGACAGGGGGCTCGGGCACTGAAGCTTTCTTT
clone size: .
D gene: TRBD1
V gene: TRBV9
J gene: TRBJ1-1

CDR3 protein: CASSQGQGLYEQYF
CDR3 DNA: TGTGCCAGCTCGCAAGGGCAGGGGCTCTACGAGCAGTACTTC
clone size: once
D gene: .
V gene: TRBV18
J gene: TRBJ2-7

CDR3 protein: CASSSFGTGEGGYTF
CDR3 DNA: TGTGCCAGCAGTTCCTTCGGGACAGGGGAGGGCGGCTACACCTTC
clone size: .
D gene: TRBD1
V gene: TRBV27
J gene: TRBJ1-2

CDR3 protein: CASRRGQGENYGYTF
CDR3 DNA: TGTGCCAGCAGGCGCGGACAGGGGGAAAACTATGGCTACACCTTC
clone size: .
D gene: TRBD1
V gene: TRBV6-5
J gene: TRBJ1-2

CDR3 protein: CASSQVGQQLNTEAFF
CDR3 DNA: TGTGCCAGCAGCCAAGTGGGGCAGCAACTCAACACTGAAGCTTTCTTT
clone size: .
D gene: .
V gene: TRBV14
J gene: TRBJ1-1

CDR3 protein: CSVDLLTGNEQFF
CDR3 DNA: TGCAGCGTTGATCTATTGACAGGAAATGAGCAGTTCTTC
clone size: .
D gene: .
V gene: TRBV29-1
J gene: TRBJ2-1

CDR3 protein: CASSLGGTGGTEAFF
CDR3 DNA: TGTGCCAGCAGCTTAGGGGGGACAGGGGGCACTGAAGCTTTCTTT
clone size: .
D gene: TRBD1
V gene: TRBV7-2
J gene: TRBJ1-1

CDR3 protein: CASSQDWGRRGLAWSETQYF
CDR3 DNA: TGTGCCAGCAGCCAAGATTGGGGGAGGCGGGGACTAGCGTGGTCGGAGACCCAGTACTTC
clone size: .
D gene: TRBD2
V gene: TRBV14
J gene: TRBJ2-5

CDR3 protein: CASSFDQGGYTF
CDR3 DNA: TGCGCCAGCAGCTTCGACCAGGGAGGCTACACCTTC
clone size: .
D gene: .
V gene: TRBV5-1
J gene: TRBJ1-2

CDR3 protein: CASSRTNPGLAGYEQYF
CDR3 DNA: TGTGCCAGCAGCCGCACAAATCCGGGACTAGCGGGATACGAGCAGTACTTC
clone size: .
D gene: TRBD2
V gene: TRBV5-4
J gene: TRBJ2-7

CDR3 protein: CASSHSRDRGLGETQYF
CDR3 DNA: TGTGCCAGCAGTCACAGCCGGGACAGGGGGTTAGGAGAGACCCAGTACTTC
clone size: .
D gene: TRBD1
V gene: TRBV2
J gene: TRBJ2-5

CDR3 protein: CASSPRTGRHSNTEAFF
CDR3 DNA: TGTGCCAGCTCACCTAGGACAGGGCGACACTCGAACACTGAAGCTTTCTTT
clone size: .
D gene: TRBD1
V gene: TRBV18
J gene: TRBJ1-1

CDR3 protein: CASSTNRRNTEAFF
CDR3 DNA: TGTGCCAGCAGCACCAACAGGAGAAACACTGAAGCTTTCTTT
clone size: .
D gene: .
V gene: TRBV7-3
J gene: TRBJ1-1

CDR3 protein: CASSIYSTSTTDTQYF
CDR3 DNA: TGTGCCAGTAGTATTTACTCGACTAGCACCACAGATACGCAGTATTTT
clone size: .
D gene: TRBD2
V gene: TRBV19
J gene: TRBJ2-3

CDR3 protein: CASSVGPTASTSYEQYF
CDR3 DNA: TGTGCCAGCAGCGTAGGTCCTACAGCCTCAACCTCCTACGAGCAGTACTTC
clone size: .
D gene: .
V gene: TRBV9
J gene: TRBJ2-7

CDR3 protein: CATRGTGGVNEQFF
CDR3 DNA: TGTGCCACCAGAGGAACAGGGGGGGTAAATGAGCAGTTCTTC
clone size: few
D gene: .
V gene: TRBV15
J gene: TRBJ2-1

CDR3 protein: CASSRQPPWGRDNGYTF
CDR3 DNA: TGTGCCAGCAGCCGCCAACCCCCGTGGGGGAGGGACAACGGCTACACCTTC
clone size: .
D gene: .
V gene: TRBV5-4
J gene: TRBJ1-2

CDR3 protein: CASSPRVDHEQYF
CDR3 DNA: TGTGCCAGCAGCCCACGGGTAGACCACGAGCAGTACTTC
clone size: .
D gene: .
V gene: TRBV9
J gene: TRBJ2-7

CDR3 protein: CASSRQGAGTGELFF
CDR3 DNA: TGTGCCAGCAGCAGACAGGGAGCGGGCACCGGGGAGCTGTTTTTT
clone size: .
D gene: .
V gene: TRBV6-5
J gene: TRBJ2-2

CDR3 protein: CASSRGQGAVGGYTF
CDR3 DNA: TGCGCCAGCAGCCGGGGACAGGGGGCGGTCGGTGGCTACACCTTC
clone size: once
D gene: TRBD1
V gene: TRBV4-1
J gene: TRBJ1-2

CDR3 protein: CAWNFGQGGQPQHF
CDR3 DNA: TGTGCCTGGAACTTCGGACAGGGAGGCCAGCCCCAGCATTTT
clone size: .
D gene: TRBD1
V gene: TRBV30
J gene: TRBJ1-5

CDR3 protein: CASSLGLAGKTQETQYF
CDR3 DNA: TGTGCCAGCAGCTTAGGACTAGCGGGAAAAACCCAAGAGACCCAGTACTTC
clone size: .
D gene: TRBD2
V gene: TRBV7-9
J gene: TRBJ2-5

CDR3 protein: CASSPRMNTEAFF
CDR3 DNA: TGTGCCAGCAGCCCGAGAATGAACACTGAAGCTTTCTTT
clone size: .
D gene: .
V gene: TRBV3-1/TRBV3-2
J gene: TRBJ1-1

CDR3 protein: CASSNLCGGFAEQFF
CDR3 DNA: TGTGCCAGCAGCAATCTGTGCGGGGGGTTTGCTGAGCAGTTCTTC
clone size: .
D gene: .
V gene: TRBV21-1
J gene: TRBJ2-1

CDR3 protein: CASSKMGLNNQPQHF
CDR3 DNA: TGTGCCAGTAGTAAGATGGGACTTAACAATCAGCCCCAGCATTTT
clone size: .
D gene: .
V gene: TRBV19
J gene: TRBJ1-5

CDR3 protein: CASSPGTGRTGELFF
CDR3 DNA: TGTGCCAGCAGCCCGGGAACAGGGCGCACCGGGGAGCTGTTTTTT
clone size: few
D gene: .
V gene: TRBV7-9
J gene: TRBJ2-2

CDR3 protein: CASTGTGGAEAFF
CDR3 DNA: TGTGCCAGCACCGGGACAGGGGGCGCTGAAGCTTTCTTT
clone size: few
D gene: TRBD1
V gene: TRBV12-3/TRBV12-4
J gene: TRBJ1-1

CDR3 protein: CASSGQMQETQYF
CDR3 DNA: TGTGCCAGCAGTGGACAGATGCAAGAGACCCAGTACTTC
clone size: .
D gene: .
V gene: TRBV12-3/TRBV12-4
J gene: TRBJ2-5

CDR3 protein: CASSLTGVAKNIQYF
CDR3 DNA: TGTGCCAGCAGTTTGACAGGGGTAGCCAAAAACATTCAGTACTTC
clone size: once
D gene: TRBD1
V gene: TRBV27
J gene: TRBJ2-4

CDR3 protein: CASSLGRLAGVSYNEQFF
CDR3 DNA: TGTGCCAGCAGCCTCGGAAGGCTAGCGGGGGTTTCCTACAATGAGCAGTTCTTC
clone size: .
D gene: TRBD2
V gene: TRBV11-2
J gene: TRBJ2-1

CDR3 protein: CASSQRVAGSPDSGANVLTF
CDR3 DNA: TGTGCCAGCAGCCAAAGGGTAGCGGGGAGTCCTGACTCTGGGGCCAACGTCCTGACTTTC
clone size: .
D gene: TRBD2
V gene: TRBV3-1/TRBV3-2
J gene: TRBJ2-6

CDR3 protein: CASSEASRQGNNLHF
CDR3 DNA: TGTGCCAGCAGTGAAGCTAGCAGACAGGGAAACAACCTCCACTTT
clone size: .
D gene: TRBD1
V gene: TRBV2
J gene: TRBJ1-6

CDR3 protein: CSVKTSGGTDTQYF
CDR3 DNA: TGCAGCGTTAAGACTAGCGGGGGGACAGATACGCAGTATTTT
clone size: .
D gene: TRBD2
V gene: TRBV29-1
J gene: TRBJ2-3

CDR3 protein: CASSQRGASPYTDTQYF
CDR3 DNA: TGTGCCAGCAGCCAACGGGGGGCCTCCCCATACACAGATACGCAGTATTTT
clone size: .
D gene: .
V gene: TRBV14
J gene: TRBJ2-3